This T cell receptor beta chain was identified during a study of T cells after yellow fever vaccination (dated by TCRdb to 2018 to 2020). Looking at the study overall: The SMART-Seq v4 Ultra Low Input RNA kit was used to prepare libraries from fractions with low cell numbers. Bulk TCR alpha and beta repertoires were sequenced longitudinally to track T-cell clones before and after primary and booster YFV17D yellow fever vaccination. Two healthy male donors, one aged 18 to 30 and one aged 30 to 39 years, were included in the cohort. Blood samples were taken at several timepoints before and after primary and secondary immunization, and bulk PBMC replicates and cell subsets were isolated.

TCR cDNA was synthesized by 5'RACE template switching, which introduced a universal primer site and unique molecular identifiers. cDNA synthesis was primed from both the TCR alpha and TCR beta constant segments. Two PCR steps were used to amplify libraries, with sample barcodes and sequencing adapters being added in the second step. Sequencing of libraries was performed on Illumina HiSeq 2500 (2x100 bp) or NovaSeq (2x150 bp). The study's own analysis went as follows. MIGEC was used to demultiplex reads and collapse the reads into UMI consensus sequences, and MiXCR was used for V(D)J alignment. Clonotypes responding to the vaccine were identified with edgeR on replicate PBMC samples, with the criteria of FDR below 0.01 and a log2 fold change above 5 up to day 15. Each bulk clonotype received a CD4 or CD8 identity based on whether the sequenced CD4 or CD8 repertoire contained that clonotype at higher abundance. Through fastp at Q25 and MiXCR, TCRdb rebuilt clones from the public reads, retaining in-frame beta chains. Rows with one shared CDR3 protein collapse into an entry with the most common genes and DNA. V and J calls and clone size were set by TCRdb, not the authors. The sample table records nearly 350,000 distinct CDR3 sequences; 7% to 10% of these occur just once. The biggest ten clones account for around 17% of the sample.

General study outcomes and caveats: Because the study included only a couple of donors, the extent to which the findings can be generalized is limited. Computational filtering was needed because FACS-sorted repertoires could contain abundant contaminating clonotypes from the bulk population. Compared with the primary T-cell response, the secondary T-cell response was weaker but faster, peaking on day 5 rather than day 15. A small fraction of clonotypes appeared in both the CD4 and CD8 compartments, likely as a result of convergent recombination. Most clones expanded after primary vaccination (about 95% of CD4 and 88% of CD8) were re-detected after the booster, suggesting that broad memory maintenance occurred.

The meaning of the sample's treatment or condition label: live attenuated yellow fever vaccine strain. At each blood-draw timepoint, two biological replicates of bulk PBMCs were obtained. A standard Ficoll-Paque protocol was used to isolate PBMCs from peripheral blood. TriZol was used to extract RNA from bulk PBMCs, from CD4 and CD8 fractions, and from dextramer-positive and dextramer-negative fractions. Spanning cysteine to phenylalanine, the CDR3 consists of 15 amino acids. Here the CDR3 DNA is all that survives: 45 bases in frame from base 1. V loses 5 bases, J loses 4 bases, and the germline ends lie 14 bases apart. Reading the germline V gene (reference sequence) gives CDR1 PRHDT and CDR2 FYEKMQ. With regard to this clonotype: This clone's antigen is unknown. No base qualities exist here, and no much larger clone lies one base off it.

The sequence derives from a man aged 18-30 years who received the YFV17D yellow fever vaccine. The chain was built from TRBV13 and TRBJ2-2, with the D assignment possibly TRBD1 or TRBD2, given 5 matching bases for each. The sample here was PBMCs, taken 45 days after the first yellow fever vaccination. The DNA sequence reads TGTGCCAGCAGCGCCCCGGGACGCCTCACCGGGGAGCTGTTTTTT. Its amino acids are CASSAPGRLTGELFF. Extended through the reference TRBV13 and TRBJ2-2 proteins, this CDR3 yields the full variable domain: AAGVIQSPRHLIKEKRETATLKCYPIPRHDTVYWYQQGPGQDPQFLISFYEKMQSDKGSIPDRFSAQQFSDYHSELNMSSLELGDSALYFCASSAPGRLTGELFFGEGSRLTVL.